Below, 27 T cell receptor beta chains from the same sample are listed, as sequenced in a study of T cell changes during pregnancy in multiple sclerosis. Only in-frame clones appear in the TCRdb table, and some are missing; sequencing was by immunoSEQ multiplex PCR. The sample lists roughly 100,000 clones; around 91% were seen once. This specimen was peripheral blood, taken after pregnancy. All receptors derive from a female donor in good health, enrolled as a control in a pregnancy study.

Here the CDR3 DNA reads TGTGCCAGCAGCGTAAATGACGGGACTTATGGCTACACCTTC. Its translation: CASSVNDGTYGYTF. The genes are TRBV9 and TRBJ1-2; a possible D gene is TRBD1 (5 bases). Trimming pared 1 base from V and 5 bases from J, leaving 12 bases between. The CDR3 totals 14 residues. Germline CDR1 is SGDLS and CDR2 is YYNGEE.

A remark on this clone: The conserved phenylalanine or tryptophan is not found at the CDR3 terminus, so this likely reflects a read error. The V and J genes are TRBV27 and TRBJ1-2; no firm D call. Germline CDR1 and CDR2: MNHEY and SMNVEV (reference sequence). This CDR3 region has 12 residues. V was cut by 5 bases and J by 5 bases, with 9 bases left in between. The DNA for the CDR3 is TGTGCCAGCAGTCCCCGCGGGTATGGCTACACCCTC. Protein: CASSPRGYGYTL.

The rearrangement uses TRBV5-1 and TRBJ2-7; 7 positions agree with TRBD2. V gave up 4 bases and J gave up 5 bases; unmatched junction bases: 3. Germline CDR1 SGHRS, CDR2 YFSETQ. The CDR3 runs 12 residues. CDR3 loop: CASSARGDEQYF. The CDR3 region has the DNA TGCGCCAGCAGCGCCCGGGGGGACGAGCAGTACTTC.

The chain carries TRBV5-5 and TRBJ2-3; 10 nucleotides line up with TRBD2. The V segment lost 0 bases and the J segment 4 bases; nucleotides outside the gene matches: 5. CDR3 length equals 16 residues. Germline lookup yields CDR1 SGHKS and CDR2 YYEKEE (reference sequence). The CDR3 DNA sequence: TGTGCCAGCAGCTTGGGAAGTAGCGGGGGGCCAGATACGCAGTATTTT. Translated: CASSLGSSGGPDTQYF.

The chain is built from TRBV5-1 and TRBJ2-5; no definite D call. Per the germline V gene, CDR1 is SGHRS and CDR2 is YFSETQ. Deletions cut 0 bases from V and 0 bases from J, with 6 bases between. The CDR3 is made up of 14 amino acids. CDR3 sequence (DNA): TGCGCCAGCAGCTTGGACGGGTACCAAGAGACCCAGTACTTC. It specifies CASSLDGYQETQYF.

CDR3 loop: CASSRGGGDEQFF. The CDR3 DNA follows: TGTGCCAGTTCGCGCGGGGGGGGCGATGAGCAGTTCTTC. The chain links TRBV19 to TRBJ2-1; 9 bases are shared with TRBD2. This CDR3 is built from 13 residues. The junction had 7 bases not matched to a gene; V was cut back by 8 bases and J by 8 bases. CDR1 is LNHDA and CDR2 is SQIVND in the germline V gene (reference sequence).

The chain recombines TRBV4-1 with TRBJ2-5; possible D gene TRBD2, 6 bases. The V end lost 4 bases, the J end lost 5 bases, and 14 bases lay between the germline ends. The CDR3 totals 14 residues. CDR1 is MGHRA, CDR2 YSYEKL, per germline. CDR3 amino acids: CASSPGLGAETQYF. The CDR3 DNA reads as TGCGCCAGCAGCCCGGGACTTGGGGCCGAGACCCAGTACTTC.

This clone was seen only once. The chain employs TRBV19 and TRBJ1-5; 7 nucleotides align to TRBD1. The CDR3 covers 17 residues. Germline V gene lookup returns CDR1 LNHDA and CDR2 SQIVND (reference sequence). The V and J ends lost 4 bases and 7 bases, in that order; junction bases with no gene match: 16. CDR3 protein: CASSKQGSWLGGQPQHF. CDR3 nucleotides: TGTGCCAGTAGTAAACAGGGGTCGTGGCTGGGTGGGCAGCCCCAGCATTTT.

This chain uses TRBV2 with TRBJ2-1; 8 nucleotides align to TRBD1. Trimming at V came to 2 bases and at J to 15 bases, leaving 6 bases not matched to a gene. The CDR3 is 12 residues long. Germline V gene sequence: CDR1 SNHLY, CDR2 FYNNEI. The CDR3 DNA sequence: TGTGCCAGCAGTGAAAGGACAGGGTCGTGGTTCTTC. Its translation: CASSERTGSWFF.

The V gene is TRBV4-3, the J gene TRBJ1-1; a weak D match, TRBD1 (5 bases). V lost 0 bases to trimming and J lost 4 bases, with 15 bases between them. The CDR3 is 16 amino acids. Germline V CDR1 and CDR2: LGHNA, YSLEER. The CDR3 DNA follows: TGCGCCAGCAGCCAAGATGGCAGGGTTGAAAGCACTGAAGCTTTCTTT. Its protein is CASSQDGRVESTEAFF.

V is TRBV7-8 and J is TRBJ1-1; D not resolved. The CDR3 is 12 residues long. V gave up 4 bases and J gave up 5 bases, with 8 bases separating them. The germline V gene encodes CDR1 SGHVS and CDR2 FQNEAQ. CDR3 residues: CASSWSKTEAFF. The CDR3 DNA follows: TGTGCCAGCAGCTGGTCTAAAACTGAAGCTTTCTTT.

This clone was counted between two and nine times. The chain links TRBV28 to TRBJ1-4; D gene ambiguous. The germline CDR1 and CDR2 sequences are MDHEN and SYDVKM. V lost 7 bases and J 9 bases, leaving 12 bases between the germline ends. The CDR3 runs to 12 residues. CDR3 protein: CASTGDSKKLFF. The CDR3 nucleotides are TGTGCCAGCACCGGTGATTCGAAAAAACTGTTTTTT.

J is TRBJ1-1 and V is TRBV5-8; 7 bases are shared with TRBD1. Per the germline V gene, CDR1 is SGHTS and CDR2 is YDEGEE. The CDR3 sequence is 13 residues long. Trimming at V came to 1 base and at J to 5 bases, leaving 2 bases not matched to a gene. Written as DNA, the CDR3 is TGTGCCAGCAGCTTGAACAGGGGAACTGAAGCTTTCTTT. This encodes CASSLNRGTEAFF.

In its sample, this clone was seen once. The chain recombines TRBV11-2 with TRBJ1-2; D is undetermined. The CDR3 runs to 19 residues. Deletions cut 5 bases from V and 0 bases from J, with 25 bases between. Germline CDR1 SGHAT, CDR2 FQNNGV. CDR3 nucleotides: TGTGCCAGCAGCCCCCGGCAAAAGCGGGTGGGTGAGGCTAACTATGGCTACACCTTC. This sequence encodes CASSPRQKRVGEANYGYTF. Filled out from reference TRBV11-2 and TRBJ1-2, the complete variable domain reads EAGVAQSPRYKIIEKRQSVAFWCNPISGHATLYWYQQILGQGPKLLIQFQNNGVVDDSQLPKDRFSAERLKGVDSTLKIQPAKLEDSAVYLCASSPRQKRVGEANYGYTFGSGTRLTVV.

A remark on this clone: A junction end diverges from the germline sequence, so it may reflect a read error. V and J are TRBV7-7 and TRBJ2-5; 9 nucleotides agree with TRBD2. Germline lookup yields CDR1 SSHAT and CDR2 FNYEAQ (reference sequence). The CDR3 extends over 15 amino acids. In DNA form, the CDR3 reads TGTGCTAGCAGCCCAGACGGTCTAGCGGGGGAGACCCAGTACTTC. Protein sequence: CASSPDGLAGETQYF. The variable domain in full, completed from reference TRBV7-7 and TRBJ2-5, reads GAGVSQSPRYKVTKRGQDVTLRCDPISSHATLYWYQQALGQGPEFLTYFNYEAQPDKSGLPSDRFSAERPEGSISTLTIQRTEQRDSAMYRCASSPDGLAGETQYFGPGTRLLVL.

The chain links TRBV10-3 to TRBJ2-1; possible D gene TRBD2, 6 bases. The V gene's germline CDR1 is ENHRY and CDR2 SYGVKD. V was clipped by 6 bases and J by 0 bases, with 12 bases between them. CDR3 length: 15 amino acids. The CDR3 DNA is TGTGCCATCAGAAGGGACTCCGGCTCCTACAATGAGCAGTTCTTC. Translating gives CAIRRDSGSYNEQFF.

The chain links TRBV9 to TRBJ1-1; 7 bases line up with TRBD1. The CDR3 runs 16 residues. Germline V lookup: CDR1 SGDLS, CDR2 YYNGEE. V shed 4 bases, J shed 3 bases, and the junction held 12 bases outside the gene matches. The CDR3 protein is CASSSPETGSDTEAFF. The DNA of the CDR3 is TGTGCCAGCAGCTCCCCGGAGACAGGGAGTGACACTGAAGCTTTCTTT.

V usage is TRBV25-1 and J usage is TRBJ2-1; 9 nucleotides align to TRBD2. The CDR3 runs to 16 residues. Germline lookup yields CDR1 MGHDK and CDR2 SYGVNS. V shed 5 bases and J 4 bases; nucleotides not matched to a gene: 9. Here the CDR3 DNA reads TGTGCCAGCAGTTACCGAGGACTAGCGCGATACAATGAGCAGTTCTTC. This translates into CASSYRGLARYNEQFF.

The chain uses TRBV19 and TRBJ1-1; unclear D gene. Germline V gene lookup returns CDR1 LNHDA and CDR2 SQIVND (reference sequence). V gave up 4 bases and J gave up 4 bases, with 19 bases separating them. The CDR3 has 16 amino acids. This CDR3 reads CASSTVSSPVITEAFF. The CDR3 DNA sequence: TGTGCCAGTAGTACGGTTAGCAGCCCTGTGATCACTGAAGCTTTCTTT.

This chain links TRBV11-2 with TRBJ2-3, with 8 bases fitting TRBD2. Germline V gives CDR1 SGHAT, CDR2 FQNNGV. The V gene end was trimmed by 5 bases and the J gene end by 1 base; junction bases not matched to a gene: 5. The CDR3 spans 15 residues. DNA for the CDR3: TGTGCCAGCAGCCCGGGGACTAGGGGCACAGATACGCAGTATTTT. This codes for CASSPGTRGTDTQYF.

The chain has TRBV4-3 and TRBJ2-3; 9 positions agree with TRBD2. Unmatched junction bases numbered 14, after V lost 0 bases and J lost 7 bases. Germline values: CDR1 LGHNA, CDR2 YSLEER. The CDR3 contains 18 residues. In DNA, the CDR3 is TGCGCCAGCAGCCAAGACCCACCTGGAAGCGGGGGGCCGCATACGCAGTATTTT. As protein: CASSQDPPGSGGPHTQYF.

V usage is TRBV18 and J usage is TRBJ2-1; a possible D gene is TRBD1 (5 bases). The germline gives CDR1 KGHSH, CDR2 LQKENI. This CDR3 spans 14 amino acids. The ends were cut back, 2 bases at V and 6 bases at J, with 11 bases in the middle. DNA of the CDR3: TGTGCCAGCTCACCAAGGACAACACCCAATGAGCAGTTCTTC. Amino acids: CASSPRTTPNEQFF.

The chain combines TRBV4-3 with TRBJ1-1; D perhaps matches TRBD1 (6 bases). V lost 2 bases, J lost 2 bases, and 12 bases lay in between. The length of the CDR3 is 15 residues. The V gene's germline CDR1 is LGHNA and CDR2 YSLEER. The CDR3 DNA reads TGCGCCAGCAGCCAATTCGGCAGGGGTAACACTGAAGCTTTCTTT. Amino acids: CASSQFGRGNTEAFF.

The chain couples TRBV9 to TRBJ1-5; 8 nucleotides align to TRBD1. The ends lost 4 bases at V and 0 bases at J; junction bases unmatched: 6. This CDR3 is 16 amino acids long. The V gene's germline CDR1 is SGDLS and CDR2 YYNGEE. As DNA, the CDR3 is TGTGCCAGCAGCCCGGGGACAGGTTATAGCAATCAGCCCCAGCATTTT. It translates to CASSPGTGYSNQPQHF. The variable domain in full, with the rest retrieved from reference TRBV9 and TRBJ1-5, is DSGVTQTPKHLITATGQRVTLRCSPRSGDLSVYWYQQSLDQGLQFLIQYYNGEERAKGNILERFSAQQFPDLHSELNLSSLELGDSALYFCASSPGTGYSNQPQHFGDGTRLSIL.

This clone was observed a few times. The chain links TRBV28 to TRBJ2-4; 7 bases are shared with TRBD1. Germline loops: CDR1 MDHEN, CDR2 SYDVKM. This CDR3 contains 15 residues. V trimming: 3 bases; J trimming: 7 bases; junction bases outside the gene matches: 9. The CDR3 DNA reads as TGTGCCAGCAGTTTGTGGCAGGGGGATTGGAACATTCAGTACTTC. Its protein product is CASSLWQGDWNIQYF.

J is TRBJ1-2 and V is TRBV19, with D unclear. Germline-derived CDR1 and CDR2 are LNHDA and SQIVND (reference sequence). V lost 6 bases, J lost 4 bases, and 12 bases lay in between. This CDR3 has 13 residues. Here the CDR3 DNA reads TGTGCCAGTAGGTTCGTGGCTTTCTATGGCTACACCTTC. Translated, it gives CASRFVAFYGYTF.

The CDR3 bases are TGTGCCAGCAGCTTGGCACGTACTATTAACTATGGCTACACCTTC. Translated: CASSLARTINYGYTF. The chain employs TRBV7-9 and TRBJ1-2; D call uncertain. Deletions cut 3 bases from V and 1 base from J, with 12 bases between. Germline V gives CDR1 SEHNR, CDR2 FQNEAQ (reference sequence). This CDR3 has 15 amino acids.